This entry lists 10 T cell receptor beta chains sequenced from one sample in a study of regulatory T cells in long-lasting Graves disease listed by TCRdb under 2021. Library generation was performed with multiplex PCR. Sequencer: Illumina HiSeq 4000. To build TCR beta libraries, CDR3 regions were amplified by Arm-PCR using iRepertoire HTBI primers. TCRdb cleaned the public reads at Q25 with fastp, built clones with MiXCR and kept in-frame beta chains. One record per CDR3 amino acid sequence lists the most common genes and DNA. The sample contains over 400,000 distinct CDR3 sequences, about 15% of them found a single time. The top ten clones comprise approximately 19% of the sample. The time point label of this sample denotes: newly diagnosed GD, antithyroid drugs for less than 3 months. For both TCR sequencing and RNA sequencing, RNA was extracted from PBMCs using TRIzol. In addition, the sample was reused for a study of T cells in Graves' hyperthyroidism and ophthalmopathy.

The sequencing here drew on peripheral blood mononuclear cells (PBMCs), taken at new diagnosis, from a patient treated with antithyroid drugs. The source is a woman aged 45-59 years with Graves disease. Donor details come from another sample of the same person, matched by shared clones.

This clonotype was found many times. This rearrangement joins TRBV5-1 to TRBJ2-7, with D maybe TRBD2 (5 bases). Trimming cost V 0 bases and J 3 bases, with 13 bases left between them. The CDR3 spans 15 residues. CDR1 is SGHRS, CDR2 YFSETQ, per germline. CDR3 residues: CASSLAGEAYYEQYF. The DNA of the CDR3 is TGCGCCAGCAGCTTGGCCGGGGAAGCGTACTACGAGCAGTACTTC.

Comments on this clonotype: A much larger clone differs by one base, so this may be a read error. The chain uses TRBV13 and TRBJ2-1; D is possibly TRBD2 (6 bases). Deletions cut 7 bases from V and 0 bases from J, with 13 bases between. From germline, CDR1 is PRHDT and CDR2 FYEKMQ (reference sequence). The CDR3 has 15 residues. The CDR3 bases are TGTGCCAGCAATACGGGACTCTCCTCCTACAATGAGCAGTTCTTC. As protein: CASNTGLSSYNEQFF. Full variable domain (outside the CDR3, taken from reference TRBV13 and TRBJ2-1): AAGVIQSPRHLIKEKRETATLKCYPIPRHDTVYWYQQGPGQDPQFLISFYEKMQSDKGSIPDRFSAQQFSDYHSELNMSSLELGDSALYFCASNTGLSSYNEQFFGPGTRLTVL.

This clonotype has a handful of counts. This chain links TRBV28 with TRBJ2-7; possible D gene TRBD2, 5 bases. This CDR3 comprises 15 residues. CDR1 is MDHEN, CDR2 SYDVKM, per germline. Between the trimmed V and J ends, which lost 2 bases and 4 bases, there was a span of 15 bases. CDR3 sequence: CASSLESSPGYEQYF. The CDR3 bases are TGTGCCAGCAGTTTAGAGTCTAGCCCCGGATACGAGCAGTACTTC.

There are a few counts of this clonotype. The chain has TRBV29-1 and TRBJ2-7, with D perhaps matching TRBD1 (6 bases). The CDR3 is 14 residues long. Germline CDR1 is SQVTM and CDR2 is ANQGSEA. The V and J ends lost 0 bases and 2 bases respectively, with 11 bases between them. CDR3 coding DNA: TGCAGCGTTGAAGATCCAGGGGAAACCTACGAGCAGTACTTC. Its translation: CSVEDPGETYEQYF.

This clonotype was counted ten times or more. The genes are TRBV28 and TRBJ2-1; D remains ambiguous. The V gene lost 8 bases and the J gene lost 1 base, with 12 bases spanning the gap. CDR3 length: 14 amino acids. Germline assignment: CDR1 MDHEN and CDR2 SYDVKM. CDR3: CASSSFGSYNEQFF. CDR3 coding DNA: TGTGCCAGCTCCAGCTTCGGATCCTACAATGAGCAGTTCTTC.

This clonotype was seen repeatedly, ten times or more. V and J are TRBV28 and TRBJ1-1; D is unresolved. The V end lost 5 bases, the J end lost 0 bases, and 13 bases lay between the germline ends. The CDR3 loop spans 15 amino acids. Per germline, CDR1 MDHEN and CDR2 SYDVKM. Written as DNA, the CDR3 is TGTGCCAGCAGTCCCCCGACGGGGTTGAACACTGAAGCTTTCTTT. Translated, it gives CASSPPTGLNTEAFF.

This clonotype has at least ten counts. In nucleotides, the CDR3 is TGTGCCAGTCTGAGACAGGGGTTCTCTGTTGAAGCTTTCTTT. Protein sequence: CASLRQGFSVEAFF. The chain recombines TRBV28 with TRBJ1-1; 8 bases agree with TRBD1. Germline V gene lookup returns CDR1 MDHEN and CDR2 SYDVKM. The CDR3 extends over 14 amino acids. Trimming removed 9 bases from V and 7 bases from J; junction bases left unmatched: 13.

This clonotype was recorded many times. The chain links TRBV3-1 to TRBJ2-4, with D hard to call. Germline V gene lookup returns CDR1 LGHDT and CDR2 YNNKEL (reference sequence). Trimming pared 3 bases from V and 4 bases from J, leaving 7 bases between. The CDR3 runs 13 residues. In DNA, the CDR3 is TGTGCCAGCAGCCAGTACGAGAAAAACATTCAGTACTTC. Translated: CASSQYEKNIQYF. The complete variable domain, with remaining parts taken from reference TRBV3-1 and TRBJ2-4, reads DTAVSQTPKYLVTQMGNDKSIKCEQNLGHDTMYWYKQDSKKFLKIMFSYNNKELIINETVPNRFSPKSPDKAHLNLHINSLELGDSAVYFCASSQYEKNIQYFGAGTRLSVL.

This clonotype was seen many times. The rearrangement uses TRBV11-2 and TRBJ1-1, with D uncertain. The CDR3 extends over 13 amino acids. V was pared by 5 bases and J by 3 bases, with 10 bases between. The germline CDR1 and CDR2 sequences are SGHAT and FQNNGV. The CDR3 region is CASSQRWDTEAFF. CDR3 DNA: TGTGCCAGCAGCCAGCGGTGGGACACTGAAGCTTTCTTT.

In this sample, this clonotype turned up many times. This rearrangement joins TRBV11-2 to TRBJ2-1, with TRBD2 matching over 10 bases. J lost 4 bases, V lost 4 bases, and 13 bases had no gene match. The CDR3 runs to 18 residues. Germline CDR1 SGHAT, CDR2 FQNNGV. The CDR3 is CASSSPRSSGSRYNEQFF. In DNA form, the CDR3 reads TGTGCCAGCAGCTCCCCCCGGTCTAGCGGGAGTAGGTACAATGAGCAGTTCTTC.